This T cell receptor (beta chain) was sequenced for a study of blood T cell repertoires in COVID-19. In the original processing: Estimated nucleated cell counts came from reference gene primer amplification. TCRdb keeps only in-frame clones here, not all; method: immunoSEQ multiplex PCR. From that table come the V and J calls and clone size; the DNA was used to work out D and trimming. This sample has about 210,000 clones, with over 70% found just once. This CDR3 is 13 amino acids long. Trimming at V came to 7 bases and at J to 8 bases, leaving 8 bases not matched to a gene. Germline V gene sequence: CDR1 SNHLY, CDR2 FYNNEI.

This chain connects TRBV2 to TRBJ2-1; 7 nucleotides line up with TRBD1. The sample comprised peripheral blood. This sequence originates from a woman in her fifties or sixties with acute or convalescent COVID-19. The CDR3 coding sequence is TGTGCCAGCACCCTGACAGGGTTGCATGAGCAGTTCTTC. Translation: CASTLTGLHEQFF.